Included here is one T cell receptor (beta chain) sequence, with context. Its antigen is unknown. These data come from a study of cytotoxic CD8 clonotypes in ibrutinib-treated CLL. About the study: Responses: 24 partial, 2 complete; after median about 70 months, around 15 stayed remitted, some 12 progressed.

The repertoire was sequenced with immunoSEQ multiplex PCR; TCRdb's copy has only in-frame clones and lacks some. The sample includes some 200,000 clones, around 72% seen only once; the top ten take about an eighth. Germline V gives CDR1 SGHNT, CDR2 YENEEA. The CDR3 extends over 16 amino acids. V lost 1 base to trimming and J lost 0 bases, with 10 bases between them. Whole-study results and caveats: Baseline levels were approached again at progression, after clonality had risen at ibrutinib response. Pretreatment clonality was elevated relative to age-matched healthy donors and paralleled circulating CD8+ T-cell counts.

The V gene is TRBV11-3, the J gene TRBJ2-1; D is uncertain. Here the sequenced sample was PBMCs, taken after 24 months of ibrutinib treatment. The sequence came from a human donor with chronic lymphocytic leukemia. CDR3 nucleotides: TGTGCCAGCAGCTTAGGTAGTGGCAGCTCCTACAATGAGCAGTTCTTC. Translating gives CASSLGSGSSYNEQFF.